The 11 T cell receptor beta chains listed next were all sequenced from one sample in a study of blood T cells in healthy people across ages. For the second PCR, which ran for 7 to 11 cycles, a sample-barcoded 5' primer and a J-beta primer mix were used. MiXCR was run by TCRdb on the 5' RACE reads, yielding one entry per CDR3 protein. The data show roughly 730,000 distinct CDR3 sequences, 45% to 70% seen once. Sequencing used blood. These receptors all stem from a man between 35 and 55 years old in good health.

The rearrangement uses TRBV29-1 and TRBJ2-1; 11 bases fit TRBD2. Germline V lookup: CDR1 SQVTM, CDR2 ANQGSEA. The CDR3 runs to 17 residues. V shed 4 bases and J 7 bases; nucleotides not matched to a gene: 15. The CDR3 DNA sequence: TGCAGCGTTGTTAGGGTACTAGCGGGAGTTAACAGAAATGAGCAGTTCTTC. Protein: CSVVRVLAGVNRNEQFF.

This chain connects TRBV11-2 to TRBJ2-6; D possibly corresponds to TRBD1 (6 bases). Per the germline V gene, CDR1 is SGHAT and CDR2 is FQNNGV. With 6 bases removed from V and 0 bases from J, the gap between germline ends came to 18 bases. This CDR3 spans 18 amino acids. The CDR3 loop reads CASRRTQGERSGANVLTF. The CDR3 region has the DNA TGTGCCAGCAGGCGAACACAGGGAGAGCGCTCTGGGGCCAACGTCCTGACTTTC.

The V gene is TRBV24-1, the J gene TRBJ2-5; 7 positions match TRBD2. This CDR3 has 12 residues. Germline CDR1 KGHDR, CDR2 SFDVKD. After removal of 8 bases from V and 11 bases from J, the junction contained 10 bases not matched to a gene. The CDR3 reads CATMNSGDEQYF. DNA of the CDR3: TGTGCCACCATGAACAGCGGGGATGAGCAGTACTTC.

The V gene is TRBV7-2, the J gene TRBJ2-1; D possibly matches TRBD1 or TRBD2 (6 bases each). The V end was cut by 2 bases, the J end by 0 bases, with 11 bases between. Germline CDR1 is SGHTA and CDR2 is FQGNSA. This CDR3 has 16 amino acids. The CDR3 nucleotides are TGTGCCAGCAGCTTATGGAGGGGGAGCTCCTACAATGAGCAGTTCTTC. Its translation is CASSLWRGSSYNEQFF.

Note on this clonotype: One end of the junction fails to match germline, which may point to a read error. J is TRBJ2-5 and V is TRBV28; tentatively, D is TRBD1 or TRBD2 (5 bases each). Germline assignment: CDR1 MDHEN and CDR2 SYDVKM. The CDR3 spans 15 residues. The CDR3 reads CASSRPSGRLESQYF. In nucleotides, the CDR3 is TGTGCCAGCAGTAGACCGTCGGGACGGCTCGAGAGCCAGTACTTC.

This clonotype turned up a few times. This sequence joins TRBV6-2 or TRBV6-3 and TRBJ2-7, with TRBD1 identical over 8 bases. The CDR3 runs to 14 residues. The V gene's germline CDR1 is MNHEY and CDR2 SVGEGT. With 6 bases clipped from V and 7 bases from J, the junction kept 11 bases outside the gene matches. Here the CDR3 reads CASRRQGSRVEQYF. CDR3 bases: TGTGCCAGCAGACGACAGGGGTCTCGTGTGGAGCAGTACTTC.

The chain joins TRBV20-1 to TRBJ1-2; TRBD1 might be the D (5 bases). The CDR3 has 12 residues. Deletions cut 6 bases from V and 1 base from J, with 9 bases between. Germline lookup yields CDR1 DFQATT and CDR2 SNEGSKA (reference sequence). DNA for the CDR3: TGCAGTGCCACACAGGTTAACTATGGCTACACCTTC. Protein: CSATQVNYGYTF.

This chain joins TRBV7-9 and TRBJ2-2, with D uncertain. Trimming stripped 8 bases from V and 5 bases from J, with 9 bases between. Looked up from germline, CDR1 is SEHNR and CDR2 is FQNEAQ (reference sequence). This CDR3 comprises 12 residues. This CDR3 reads CASGKGTGELFF. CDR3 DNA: TGTGCCAGCGGGAAGGGAACCGGGGAGCTGTTTTTT. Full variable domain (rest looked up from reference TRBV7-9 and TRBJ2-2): DTGVSQNPRHKITKRGQNVTFRCDPISEHNRLYWYRQTLGQGPEFLTYFQNEAQLEKSRLLSDRFSAERPKGSFSTLEIQRTEQGDSAMYLCASGKGTGELFFGEGSRLTVL.

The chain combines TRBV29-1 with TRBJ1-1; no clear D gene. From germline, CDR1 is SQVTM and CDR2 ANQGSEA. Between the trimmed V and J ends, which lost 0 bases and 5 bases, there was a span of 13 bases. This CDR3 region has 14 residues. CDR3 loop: CSVEESLRETEAFF. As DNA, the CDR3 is TGCAGCGTTGAAGAAAGTCTTAGGGAGACTGAAGCTTTCTTT.

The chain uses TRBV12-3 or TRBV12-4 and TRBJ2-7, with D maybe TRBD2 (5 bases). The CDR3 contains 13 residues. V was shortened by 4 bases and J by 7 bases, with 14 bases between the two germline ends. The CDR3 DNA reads TGTGCCAGCAGTTCCGGACTGCCGCATGAGCAGTACTTC. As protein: CASSSGLPHEQYF.

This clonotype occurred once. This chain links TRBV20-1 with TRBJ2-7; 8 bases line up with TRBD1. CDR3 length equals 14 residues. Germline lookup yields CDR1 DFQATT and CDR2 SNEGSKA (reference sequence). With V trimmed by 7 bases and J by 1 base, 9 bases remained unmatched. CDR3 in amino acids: CSVYPGTGSYEQYF. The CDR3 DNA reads TGCAGTGTATACCCGGGGACAGGTTCCTACGAGCAGTACTTC.